The 16 T cell receptor beta chains below were found in one sample sequenced in a study of CD8 T cells in ankylosing spondylitis (TCRdb year 2017). The library was made by 5' RACE. Sequencer: Illumina HiSeq 2500. Starting from the raw public reads, TCRdb applied fastp trimming at Q25, assembled clones with MiXCR and retained in-frame beta chains. Identical CDR3 protein sequences are pooled into one entry, listed with their most common genes and DNA. For this sample there are 300,000 to 400,000 distinct CDR3 sequences; more than 9% appear just once. The top ten constitute about 10% of the sample. The sample taken for sequencing was blood, either unsorted or a sorted T cell fraction (not recorded which). These TCRs come from a female donor with ankylosing spondylitis or in good health (not recorded which).

This clonotype was counted at least ten times. This rearrangement joins TRBV20-1 to TRBJ2-7; 9 bases agree with TRBD2. The CDR3 spans 15 residues. Germline CDR1 reads DFQATT; CDR2 reads SNEGSKA (reference sequence). V shed 0 bases and J 7 bases; nucleotides not matched to a gene: 10. CDR3 DNA: TGCAGTGCTAGAGATCTAGCGGGGTCGGAATGGGAGCAGTACTTC. Translating it yields CSARDLAGSEWEQYF.

With regard to this clonotype: A read error is possible here, since a much larger clone lies one base away. The J gene is TRBJ1-2, the V gene TRBV20-1, with 10 nucleotides matching TRBD1. Germline CDR1 reads DFQATT; CDR2 reads SNEGSKA (reference sequence). The CDR3 is 13 amino acids. CDR3 nucleotides: TGCAGTGCTAGGGGGGACAGGGGCGCTGGCTCCACCTTC. The encoded protein is CSARGDRGAGSTF.

This chain joins TRBV27 and TRBJ2-3, with D tentatively TRBD2 (6 bases). The length of the CDR3 is 13 residues. The germline V and J ends were trimmed by 8 bases and 5 bases, with 14 bases remaining between them. Germline V gene data show CDR1 as MNHEY and CDR2 as SMNVEV (reference sequence). The CDR3 sequence is CASYLRRGDTQYF. Written as DNA, the CDR3 is TGTGCCAGCTATCTCCGGAGGGGAGATACGCAGTATTTT.

This clonotype appeared many times. The chain uses TRBV7-9 and TRBJ1-4, with 7 bases that match TRBD1. The CDR3 is made up of 14 amino acids. V was clipped by 7 bases and J by 12 bases; unmatched bases: 14. Germline values: CDR1 SEHNR, CDR2 FQNEAQ (reference sequence). CDR3 sequence reads: CASTSGTGVGELFF. The CDR3 nucleotides read TGTGCCAGCACCTCCGGAACAGGGGTTGGTGAACTGTTTTTT.

This clonotype has a count of ten or more. The chain links TRBV28 to TRBJ2-7; TRBD1 matches 12 bases. CDR3 size: 15 residues. The ends lost 5 bases at V and 4 bases at J; junction bases unmatched: 6. In germline, CDR1 is MDHEN, CDR2 SYDVKM. CDR3 region: CASSPSGQGAYEQYF. The CDR3 nucleotides read TGTGCCAGCAGTCCCTCGGGACAGGGGGCTTACGAGCAGTACTTC. The full variable domain, with the rest looked up from reference TRBV28 and TRBJ2-7, is DVKVTQSSRYLVKRTGEKVFLECVQDMDHENMFWYRQDPGLGLRLIYFSYDVKMKEKGDIPEGYSVSREKKERFSLILESASTNQTSMYLCASSPSGQGAYEQYFGPGTRLTVT.

The chain is built from TRBV9 and TRBJ2-6; D is unresolved. V was cut by 0 bases and J by 0 bases, with 7 bases left in between. The germline V gene encodes CDR1 SGDLS and CDR2 YYNGEE. The CDR3 spans 16 residues. The CDR3 here is CASSVGLISGANVLTF. The CDR3 nucleotides read TGTGCCAGCAGCGTAGGGTTGATCTCTGGGGCCAACGTCCTGACTTTC.

With respect to this clonotype: A much larger clone is a single base away; this may be a read error. The chain uses TRBV6-5 and TRBJ2-7; tentative D call: TRBD2 (5 bases). CDR1 MNHEY and CDR2 SVGAGI come from the germline V gene. The CDR3 spans 14 residues. The CDR3 protein is CACSYSTGSYEQYF. The CDR3 bases are TGTGCCTGCAGTTACTCGACGGGGTCCTACGAGCAGTACTTC.

This clonotype was counted ten times or more. This chain connects TRBV28 to TRBJ1-2; D may be TRBD1 (6 bases). The CDR3 spans 15 residues. Germline V gives CDR1 MDHEN, CDR2 SYDVKM. V lost 9 bases to trimming and J lost 2 bases, with 19 bases between them. CDR3 DNA: TGTGCCAGTGCCCCAGGGGCCCAACTGAACTATGGCTACACCTTC. Amino acids: CASAPGAQLNYGYTF.

A remark on this clonotype: With a much larger clone just one base away, this may be a read error. This rearrangement joins TRBV20-1 to TRBJ2-7, with D perhaps TRBD1 or TRBD2 (5 bases each). The CDR3 loop spans 13 amino acids. The germline V gene has CDR1 DFQATT and CDR2 SNEGSKA (reference sequence). The germline V and J ends were trimmed by 5 bases and 9 bases, with 20 bases remaining between them. The CDR3, as DNA: TGCAGTGCTGGGAGTGACACAGGTTCGGGGCAGTACTTC. Translated: CSAGSDTGSGQYF.

This clonotype came up a few times. The chain couples TRBV5-1 to TRBJ2-3; D remains unclear. CDR1 is SGHRS and CDR2 is YFSETQ in the germline V gene. Trimming removed 2 bases from V and 10 bases from J, with 17 bases in between. The CDR3 length is 14 residues. The CDR3 DNA reads TGCGCCAGCAGCTTCCCCCAGACCCGCGAACCGCAGTATTTT. It codes for CASSFPQTREPQYF.

This chain connects TRBV15 to TRBJ1-6; D possibly corresponds to TRBD1 (6 bases). CDR1 and CDR2 from the germline V gene are LNHNV and YYDKDF (reference sequence). This CDR3 is built from 16 residues. Trimming took off 0 bases at V and 8 bases at J, with 14 bases between the two ends. CDR3 amino acids: CATSREGAGRHSPLHF. In nucleotides, the CDR3 is TGTGCCACCAGCAGAGAGGGGGCAGGGAGGCATTCACCCCTCCACTTT.

This clonotype came up a few times. The V gene is TRBV20-1, the J gene TRBJ1-6; TRBD1 is a possible D gene (6 bases). The CDR3 is 15 amino acids. Germline V gene sequence: CDR1 DFQATT, CDR2 SNEGSKA (reference sequence). Deletions cut 5 bases from V and 4 bases from J, with 15 bases between. In nucleotides, the CDR3 is TGCAGTGCTCCGCCAACAGGGCCTTATAATTCACCCCTCCACTTT. It translates to CSAPPTGPYNSPLHF.

The V and J genes are TRBV4-2 and TRBJ2-5, with a weak D call TRBD2 (5 bases). Trimming pared 0 bases from V and 5 bases from J, leaving 13 bases between. The CDR3 totals 15 residues. CDR1 and CDR2 (germline): LGHNA, YNFKEQ. The CDR3 is CASSQDWRARETQYF. DNA of the CDR3: TGTGCCAGCAGCCAAGATTGGCGGGCACGGGAGACCCAGTACTTC.

This clonotype was observed a few times. The chain couples TRBV5-5 to TRBJ1-6, with TRBD1 matching over 11 bases. Germline V lookup: CDR1 SGHKS, CDR2 YYEKEE (reference sequence). CDR3 length equals 14 residues. J gave up 10 bases and V 4 bases, and 4 bases lay outside the gene matches. This CDR3 reads CASSGGTGGSPLHF. DNA of the CDR3: TGTGCCAGCAGCGGCGGGACAGGGGGGTCACCCCTCCACTTT. Full variable domain (outside the CDR3, taken from reference TRBV5-5 and TRBJ1-6): DAGVTQSPTHLIKTRGQQVTLRCSPISGHKSVSWYQQVLGQGPQFIFQYYEKEERGRGNFPDRFSARQFPNYSSELNVNALLLGDSALYLCASSGGTGGSPLHFGNGTRLTVT.

There are many counts of this clonotype. The chain combines TRBV6-1 with TRBJ2-1, with TRBD1 matching 7 bases. The CDR3 loop spans 15 amino acids. V dropped 5 bases and J dropped 5; count of bases not matched to a gene: 9. Germline values: CDR1 MNHNS, CDR2 SASEGT. The CDR3 DNA reads TGTGCCAGCAGTCCTCCCGGGACAGCGGACAATGAGCAGTTCTTC. Translated: CASSPPGTADNEQFF.

This clonotype was observed at least ten times. The V and J genes are TRBV20-1 and TRBJ1-1; D uncertain. Trimming left V 6 bases short and J 7 bases short, with 15 bases between. The germline V gene encodes CDR1 DFQATT and CDR2 SNEGSKA (reference sequence). The CDR3 is 12 amino acids. The CDR3 nucleotides are TGCAGTGCCAACTATGGGTATAGTGAAGCTTTCTTT. Translation: CSANYGYSEAFF.